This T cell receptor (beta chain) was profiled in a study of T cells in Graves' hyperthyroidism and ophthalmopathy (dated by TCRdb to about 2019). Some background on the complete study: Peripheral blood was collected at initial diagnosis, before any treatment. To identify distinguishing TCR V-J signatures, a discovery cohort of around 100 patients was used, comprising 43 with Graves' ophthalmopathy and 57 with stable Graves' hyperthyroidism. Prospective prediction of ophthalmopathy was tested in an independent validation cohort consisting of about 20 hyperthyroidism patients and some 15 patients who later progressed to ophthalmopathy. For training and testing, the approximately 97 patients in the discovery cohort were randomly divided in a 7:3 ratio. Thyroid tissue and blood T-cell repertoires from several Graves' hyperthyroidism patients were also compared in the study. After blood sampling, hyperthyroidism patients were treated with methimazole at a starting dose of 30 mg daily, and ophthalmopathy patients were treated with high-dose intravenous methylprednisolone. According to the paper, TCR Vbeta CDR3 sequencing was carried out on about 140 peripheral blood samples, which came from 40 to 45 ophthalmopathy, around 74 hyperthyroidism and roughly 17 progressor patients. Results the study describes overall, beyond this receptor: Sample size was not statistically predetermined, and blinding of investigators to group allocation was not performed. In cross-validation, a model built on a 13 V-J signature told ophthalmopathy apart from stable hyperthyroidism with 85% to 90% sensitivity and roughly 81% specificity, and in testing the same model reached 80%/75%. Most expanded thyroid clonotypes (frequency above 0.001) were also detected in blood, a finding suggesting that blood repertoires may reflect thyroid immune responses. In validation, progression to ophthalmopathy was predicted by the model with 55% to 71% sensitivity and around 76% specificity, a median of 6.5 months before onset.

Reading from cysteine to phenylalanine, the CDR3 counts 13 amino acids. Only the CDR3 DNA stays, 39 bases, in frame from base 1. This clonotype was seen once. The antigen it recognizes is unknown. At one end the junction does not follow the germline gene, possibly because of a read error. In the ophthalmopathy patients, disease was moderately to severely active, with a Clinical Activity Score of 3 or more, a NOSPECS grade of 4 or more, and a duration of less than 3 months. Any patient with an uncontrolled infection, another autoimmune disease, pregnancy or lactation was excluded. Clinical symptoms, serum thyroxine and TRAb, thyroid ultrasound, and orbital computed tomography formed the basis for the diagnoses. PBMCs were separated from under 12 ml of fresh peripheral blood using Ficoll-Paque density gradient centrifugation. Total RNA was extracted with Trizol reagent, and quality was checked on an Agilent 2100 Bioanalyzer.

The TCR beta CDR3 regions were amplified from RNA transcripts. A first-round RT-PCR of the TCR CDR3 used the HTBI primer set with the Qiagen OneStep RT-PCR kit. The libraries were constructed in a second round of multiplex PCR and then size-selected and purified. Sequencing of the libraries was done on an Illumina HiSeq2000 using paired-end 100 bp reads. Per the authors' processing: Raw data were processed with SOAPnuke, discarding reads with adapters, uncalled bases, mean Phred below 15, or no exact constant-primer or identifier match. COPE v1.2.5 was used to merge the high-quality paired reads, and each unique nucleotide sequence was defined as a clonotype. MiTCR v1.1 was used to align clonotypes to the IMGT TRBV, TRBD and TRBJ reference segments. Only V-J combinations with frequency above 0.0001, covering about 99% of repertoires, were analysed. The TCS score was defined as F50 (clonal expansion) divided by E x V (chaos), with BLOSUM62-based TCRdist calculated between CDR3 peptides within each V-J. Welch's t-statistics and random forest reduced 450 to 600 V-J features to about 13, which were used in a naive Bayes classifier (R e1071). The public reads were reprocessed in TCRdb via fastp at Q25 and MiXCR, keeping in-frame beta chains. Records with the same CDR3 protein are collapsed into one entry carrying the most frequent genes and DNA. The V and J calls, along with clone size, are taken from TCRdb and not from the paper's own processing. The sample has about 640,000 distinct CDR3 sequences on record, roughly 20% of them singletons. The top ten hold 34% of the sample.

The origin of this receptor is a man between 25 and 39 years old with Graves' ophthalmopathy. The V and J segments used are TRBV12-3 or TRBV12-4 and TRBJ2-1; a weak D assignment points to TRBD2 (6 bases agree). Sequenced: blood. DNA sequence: TGTGCCAGCAGTCCCCTTCTAGCGCATGAGCGGTTCTTC. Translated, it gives CASSPLLAHERFF.